This record looks at one T cell receptor beta chain sequence and its context. The antigen is not known. This entry belongs to a study of persistence of HIV-infected CD4 T cells. Study-wide context: Median time on suppressive ART was 8 years.

Cells were stimulated with CMV-infected fibroblast lysates at around 9.1 ug/mL. Sorted nonresponding memory CD4+ T cells were CD40L-negative, CD69-negative, CD45RO-high. The CDR3 is 15 amino acids. Germline CDR1 reads SEHNR; CDR2 reads FQNEAQ (reference sequence). Unmatched junction bases numbered 8, after V lost 3 bases and J lost 4 bases. The libraries were made with immunoSEQ version 4 in survey mode. The assay was immunoSEQ multiplex PCR, and TCRdb's table has in-frame clones only and misses some. The profile shows 25,000 to 35,000 clones, around 82% of them singletons. This specimen was CD4+ T cells sorted from PBMCs after roughly 20-hour stimulation, taken from a patient who received antiretroviral therapy. The sequence came from an adult man with HIV who was CMV-seropositive. The V gene is TRBV7-9, the J gene TRBJ1-2; 7 positions match TRBD1. For the CDR3, the DNA is TGTGCCAGCAGCTTTACAGGGGTAACCGCCTATGGCTACACCTTC. Protein product: CASSFTGVTAYGYTF.